This T cell receptor beta chain was captured in a study of vaccination effects on CD4 cells after COVID-19. Study details: Two doses of BNT162b2 or mRNA-1273 vaccine were administered to participants.

Germline CDR1 and CDR2: SNHLY and FYNNEI. V was pared by 7 bases and J by 0 bases, with 9 bases between. The CDR3 is 13 amino acids. Concerning this clone: The target antigen is unknown.

Antigen-specific CD4+ T cells were expanded with viral peptide pools in the ViraFEST assay before sequencing. Cultured cells yielded isolated CD4+ T cells after 10 days. Libraries were prepared by immunoSEQ multiplex PCR; TCRdb keeps only in-frame clonotypes and omits some of them. The table includes about 79,000 clones, about 70% detected once. The sequences come from CD4+ T cells from PBMCs cultured with HCoV-229E spike peptides, collected before COVID-19 vaccination. The TCR comes from a human donor who received a COVID-19 vaccine. The J gene is TRBJ1-2, the V gene TRBV2; no clear D gene. The DNA for the CDR3 is TGTGCCAGCAAGTGGAACACTAACTATGGCTACACCTTC. This sequence encodes CASKWNTNYGYTF. The complete variable domain, with remaining parts taken from reference TRBV2 and TRBJ1-2, reads EPEVTQTPSHQVTQMGQEVILRCVPISNHLYFYWYRQILGQKVEFLVSFYNNEISEKSEIFDDQFSVERPDGSNFTLKIRSTKLEDSAMYFCASKWNTNYGYTFGSGTRLTVV.